This T cell receptor beta chain comes out of a study of CD8 T cells in ankylosing spondylitis. Study outcomes and limitations: Made up of about eight highly homologous variants, a TCR beta motif appeared characteristic of ankylosing spondylitis blood.

The length of the CDR3 is 11 residues. V lost 6 bases to trimming and J lost 9 bases, with 11 bases between them. A note on this clonotype: Its antigen is not identified.

Using its own MiXCR run on the 5' RACE reads, TCRdb lists one record per CDR3 protein. Here the sample spans about 140,000 distinct CDR3 sequences, 7% to 9% being singletons. This sequence was found in a male donor with ankylosing spondylitis. The rearrangement joins TRBV12-3 or TRBV12-4 to TRBJ1-1; D may be TRBD1 (5 bases). Sequencing was carried out using synovial fluid, either unsorted or a sorted T cell fraction (not recorded which). CDR3 sequence (DNA): TGTGCCAGCAGGTCGGGGCCTCAAGCTTTCTTT. It specifies CASRSGPQAFF.